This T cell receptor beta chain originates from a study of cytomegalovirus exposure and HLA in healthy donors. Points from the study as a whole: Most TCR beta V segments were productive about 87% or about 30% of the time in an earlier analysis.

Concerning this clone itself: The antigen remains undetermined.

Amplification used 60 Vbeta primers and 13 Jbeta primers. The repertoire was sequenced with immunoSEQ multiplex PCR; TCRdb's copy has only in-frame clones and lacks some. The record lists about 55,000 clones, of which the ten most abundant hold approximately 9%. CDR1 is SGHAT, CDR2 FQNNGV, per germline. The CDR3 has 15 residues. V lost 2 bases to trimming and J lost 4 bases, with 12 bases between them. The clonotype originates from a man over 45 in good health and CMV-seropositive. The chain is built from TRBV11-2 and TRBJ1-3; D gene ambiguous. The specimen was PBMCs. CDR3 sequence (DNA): TGTGCCAGCAGCTTAATAGCTAGCGGCGGAAACACCATATATTTT. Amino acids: CASSLIASGGNTIYF.